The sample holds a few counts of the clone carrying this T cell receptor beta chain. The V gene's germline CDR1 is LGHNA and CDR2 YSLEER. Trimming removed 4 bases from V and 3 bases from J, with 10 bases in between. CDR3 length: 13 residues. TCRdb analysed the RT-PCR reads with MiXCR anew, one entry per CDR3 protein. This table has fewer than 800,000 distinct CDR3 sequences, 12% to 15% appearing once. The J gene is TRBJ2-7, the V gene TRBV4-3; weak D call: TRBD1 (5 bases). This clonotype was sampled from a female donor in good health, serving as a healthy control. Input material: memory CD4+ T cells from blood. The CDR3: CASSPTANYEQYF. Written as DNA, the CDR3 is TGCGCCAGCAGCCCGACAGCGAACTACGAGCAGTACTTC.